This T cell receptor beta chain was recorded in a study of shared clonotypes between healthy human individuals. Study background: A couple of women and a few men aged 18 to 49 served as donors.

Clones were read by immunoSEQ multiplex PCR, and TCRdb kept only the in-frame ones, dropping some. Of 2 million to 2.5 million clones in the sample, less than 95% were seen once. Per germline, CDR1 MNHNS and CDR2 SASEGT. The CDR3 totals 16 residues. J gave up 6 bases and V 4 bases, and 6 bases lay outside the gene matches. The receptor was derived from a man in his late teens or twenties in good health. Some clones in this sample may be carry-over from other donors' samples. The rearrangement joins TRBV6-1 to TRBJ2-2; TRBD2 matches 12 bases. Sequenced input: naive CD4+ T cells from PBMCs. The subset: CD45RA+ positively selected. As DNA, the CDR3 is TGTGCCAGCAGTGCAACTAGCGGGAGGTGGGCCGGGGAGCTGTTTTTT. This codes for CASSATSGRWAGELFF.